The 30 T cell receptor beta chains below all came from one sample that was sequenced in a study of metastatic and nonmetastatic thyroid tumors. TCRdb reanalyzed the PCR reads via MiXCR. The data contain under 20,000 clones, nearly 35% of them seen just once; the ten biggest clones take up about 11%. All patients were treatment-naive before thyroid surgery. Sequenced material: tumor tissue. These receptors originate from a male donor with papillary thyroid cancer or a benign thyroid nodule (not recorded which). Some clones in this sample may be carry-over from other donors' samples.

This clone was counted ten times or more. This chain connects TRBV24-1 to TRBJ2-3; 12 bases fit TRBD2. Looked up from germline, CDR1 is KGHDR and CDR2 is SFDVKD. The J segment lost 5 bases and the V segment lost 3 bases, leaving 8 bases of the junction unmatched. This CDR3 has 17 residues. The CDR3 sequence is CATSDPGLAGTQDTQYF. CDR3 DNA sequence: TGTGCCACCAGTGATCCCGGACTAGCGGGGACTCAAGATACGCAGTATTTT.

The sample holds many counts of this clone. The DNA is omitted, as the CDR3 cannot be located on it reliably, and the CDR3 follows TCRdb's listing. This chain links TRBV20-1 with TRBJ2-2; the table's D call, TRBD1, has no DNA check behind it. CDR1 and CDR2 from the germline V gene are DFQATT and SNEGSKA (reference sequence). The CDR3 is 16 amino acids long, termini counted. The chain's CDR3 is CSARNPGDPKTVSCFF.

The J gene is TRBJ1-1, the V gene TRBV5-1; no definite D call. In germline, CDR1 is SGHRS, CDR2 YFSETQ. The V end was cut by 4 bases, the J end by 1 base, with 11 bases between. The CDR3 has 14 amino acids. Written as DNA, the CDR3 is TGCGCCAGCAGCCTTCGACCGACGAACACTGAAGCTTTCTTT. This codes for CASSLRPTNTEAFF.

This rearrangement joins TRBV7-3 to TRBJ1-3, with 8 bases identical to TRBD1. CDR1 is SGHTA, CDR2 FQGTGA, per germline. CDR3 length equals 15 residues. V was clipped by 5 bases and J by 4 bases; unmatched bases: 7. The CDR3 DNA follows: TGTGCCAGCAGCCCGCGACAGGGGTTAGGAAACACCATATATTTT. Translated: CASSPRQGLGNTIYF.

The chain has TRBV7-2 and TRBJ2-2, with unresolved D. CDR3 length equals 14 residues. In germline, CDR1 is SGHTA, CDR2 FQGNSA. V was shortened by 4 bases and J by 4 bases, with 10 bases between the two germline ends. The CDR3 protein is CASSSTSFTGELFF. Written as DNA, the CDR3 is TGTGCCAGCAGCTCGACCTCCTTCACCGGGGAGCTGTTTTTT.

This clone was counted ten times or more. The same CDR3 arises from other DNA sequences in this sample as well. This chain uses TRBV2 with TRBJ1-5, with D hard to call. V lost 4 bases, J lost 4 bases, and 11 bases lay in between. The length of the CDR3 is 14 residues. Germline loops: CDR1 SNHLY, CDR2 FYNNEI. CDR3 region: CASSGQARNQPQHF. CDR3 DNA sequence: TGTGCCAGCAGTGGGCAGGCAAGGAATCAGCCCCAGCATTTT. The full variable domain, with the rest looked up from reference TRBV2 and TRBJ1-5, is EPEVTQTPSHQVTQMGQEVILRCVPISNHLYFYWYRQILGQKVEFLVSFYNNEISEKSEIFDDQFSVERPDGSNFTLKIRSTKLEDSAMYFCASSGQARNQPQHFGDGTRLSIL.

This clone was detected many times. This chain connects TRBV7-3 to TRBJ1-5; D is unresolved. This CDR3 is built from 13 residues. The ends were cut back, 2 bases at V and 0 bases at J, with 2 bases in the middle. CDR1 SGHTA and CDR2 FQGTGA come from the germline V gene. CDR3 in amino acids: CASSLSSNQPQHF. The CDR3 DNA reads TGTGCCAGCAGCTTATCTAGCAATCAGCCCCAGCATTTT.

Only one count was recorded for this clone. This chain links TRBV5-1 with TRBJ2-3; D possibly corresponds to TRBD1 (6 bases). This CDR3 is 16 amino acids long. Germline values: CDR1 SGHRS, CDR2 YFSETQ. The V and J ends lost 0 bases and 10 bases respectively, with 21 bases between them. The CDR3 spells CASSLAGQWVMDPQYF. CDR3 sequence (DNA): TGCGCCAGCAGCTTGGCAGGACAGTGGGTTATGGATCCGCAGTATTTT. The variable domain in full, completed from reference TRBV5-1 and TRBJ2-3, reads KAGVTQTPRYLIKTRGQQVTLSCSPISGHRSVSWYQQTPGQGLQFLFEYFSETQRNKGNFPGRFSGRQFSNSRSEMNVSTLELGDSALYLCASSLAGQWVMDPQYFGPGTRLTVL.

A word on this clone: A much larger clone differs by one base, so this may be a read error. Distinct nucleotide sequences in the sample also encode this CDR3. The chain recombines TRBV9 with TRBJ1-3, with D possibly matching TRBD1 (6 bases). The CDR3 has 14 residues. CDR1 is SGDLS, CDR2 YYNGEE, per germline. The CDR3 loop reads CASSAPQGLNTIYF. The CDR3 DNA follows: TGTGCCAGCAGCGCCCCACAGGGATTAAACACCATATATTTC.

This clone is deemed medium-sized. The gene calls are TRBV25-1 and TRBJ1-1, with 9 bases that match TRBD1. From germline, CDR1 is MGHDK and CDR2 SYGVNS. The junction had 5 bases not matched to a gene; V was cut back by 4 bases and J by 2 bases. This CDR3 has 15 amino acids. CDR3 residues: CASSVRDRVNTEAFF. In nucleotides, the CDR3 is TGTGCCAGCAGTGTCCGGGACAGGGTTAACACTGAAGCTTTCTTT.

CDR3 region: CASSSKVRGLADDTQYF. The CDR3 DNA sequence: TGTGCCAGCAGCTCAAAGGTCAGAGGGCTAGCAGATGATACGCAGTATTTT. This sequence joins TRBV11-1 and TRBJ2-3; D is possibly TRBD2 (5 bases). Germline CDR1 and CDR2: SGHAT and FQDESV (reference sequence). The CDR3 length is 17 residues. Deletions cut 4 bases from V and 6 bases from J, with 23 bases between.

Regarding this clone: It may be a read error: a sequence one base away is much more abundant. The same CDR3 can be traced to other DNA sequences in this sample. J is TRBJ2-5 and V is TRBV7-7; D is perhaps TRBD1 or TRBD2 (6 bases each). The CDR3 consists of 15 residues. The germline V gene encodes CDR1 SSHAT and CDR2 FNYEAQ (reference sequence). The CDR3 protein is CASSSAPGARETQYF. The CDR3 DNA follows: TGTGCTAGCAGTTCGGCACCGGGGGCGCGTGAGACCCAGTACTTC.

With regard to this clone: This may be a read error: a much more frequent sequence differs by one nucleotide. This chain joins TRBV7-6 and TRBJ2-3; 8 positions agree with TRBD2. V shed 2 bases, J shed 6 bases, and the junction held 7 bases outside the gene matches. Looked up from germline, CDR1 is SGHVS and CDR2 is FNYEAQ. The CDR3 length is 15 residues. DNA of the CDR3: TGTGCCAGCAGCTTAAGGCGGGAGGTCCGGGATACGCAGTATTTT. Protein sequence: CASSLRREVRDTQYF. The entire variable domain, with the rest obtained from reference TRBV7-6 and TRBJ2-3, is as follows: GAGVSQSPRYKVTKRGQDVALRCDPISGHVSLYWYRQALGQGPEFLTYFNYEAQQDKSGLPNDRFSAERPEGSISTLTIQRTEQRDSAMYRCASSLRREVRDTQYFGPGTRLTVL.

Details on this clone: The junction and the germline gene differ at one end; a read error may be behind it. In DNA, the CDR3 is TGTGCCAGTTCACCAGCGACTATCGGGGGGGGTGAGCAGTTCTTC. Encoded protein: CASSPATIGGGEQFF. This rearrangement joins TRBV18 to TRBJ2-1; TRBD2 matches at 8 bases. The CDR3 sequence is 15 residues long. Germline CDR1 reads KGHSH; CDR2 reads LQKENI.

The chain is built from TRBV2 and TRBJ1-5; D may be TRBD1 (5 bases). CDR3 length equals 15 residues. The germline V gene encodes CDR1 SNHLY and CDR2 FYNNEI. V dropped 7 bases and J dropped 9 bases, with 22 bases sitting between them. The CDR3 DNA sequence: TGTGCCAGCATGGATTCGTGGGACCCTCGTCGGCCCCAGCATTTT. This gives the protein CASMDSWDPRRPQHF.

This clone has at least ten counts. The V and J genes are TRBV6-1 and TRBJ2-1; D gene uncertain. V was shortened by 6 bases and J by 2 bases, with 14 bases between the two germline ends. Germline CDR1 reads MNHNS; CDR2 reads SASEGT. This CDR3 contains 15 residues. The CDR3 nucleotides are TGTGCCAGCAGCTCCTGGGCGGCCCCCTACAATGAGCAGTTCTTC. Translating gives CASSSWAAPYNEQFF.

The CDR3 sequence: CASSRFRGQSEQFF. The CDR3 nucleotides read TGTGCCAGCAGCCGATTCAGGGGCCAAAGTGAACAGTTCTTC. The chain couples TRBV4-2 to TRBJ2-1, with D maybe TRBD1 (6 bases). Germline V gives CDR1 LGHNA, CDR2 YNFKEQ. The CDR3 has 14 amino acids. Trimming removed 4 bases from V and 13 bases from J, with 20 bases in between.

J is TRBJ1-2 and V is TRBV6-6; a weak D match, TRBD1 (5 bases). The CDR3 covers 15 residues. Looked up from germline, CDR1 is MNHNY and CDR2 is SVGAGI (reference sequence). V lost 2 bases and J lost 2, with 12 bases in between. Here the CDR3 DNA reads TGTGCCAGCAGTTACACGTCAGGGCTCAACTATGGCTACACCTTC. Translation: CASSYTSGLNYGYTF.

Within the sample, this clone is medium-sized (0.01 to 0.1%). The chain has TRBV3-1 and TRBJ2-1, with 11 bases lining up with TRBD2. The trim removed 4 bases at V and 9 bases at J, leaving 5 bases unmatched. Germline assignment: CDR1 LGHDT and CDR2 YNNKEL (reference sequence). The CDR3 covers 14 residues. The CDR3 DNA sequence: TGTGCCAGCAGCCCACTAGCGGGAGATCTTGAGCAGTTCTTC. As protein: CASSPLAGDLEQFF.

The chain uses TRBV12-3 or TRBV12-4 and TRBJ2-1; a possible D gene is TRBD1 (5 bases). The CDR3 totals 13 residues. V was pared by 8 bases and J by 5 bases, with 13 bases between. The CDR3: CASLEEGDNEQFF. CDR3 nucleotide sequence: TGTGCCAGCCTCGAGGAAGGGGACAATGAGCAGTTCTTC.

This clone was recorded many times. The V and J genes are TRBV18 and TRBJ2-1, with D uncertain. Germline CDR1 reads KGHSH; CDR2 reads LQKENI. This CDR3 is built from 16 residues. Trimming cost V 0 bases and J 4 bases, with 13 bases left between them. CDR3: CASSPPSVLKYNEQFF. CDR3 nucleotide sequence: TGTGCCAGCTCACCACCCAGCGTCCTGAAGTACAATGAGCAGTTCTTC.

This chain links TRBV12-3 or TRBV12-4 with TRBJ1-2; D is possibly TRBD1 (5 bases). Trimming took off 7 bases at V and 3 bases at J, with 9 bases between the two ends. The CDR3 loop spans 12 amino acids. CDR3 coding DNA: TGTGCCAGCATGGGGGATCACTATGGCTACACCTTC. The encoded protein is CASMGDHYGYTF.

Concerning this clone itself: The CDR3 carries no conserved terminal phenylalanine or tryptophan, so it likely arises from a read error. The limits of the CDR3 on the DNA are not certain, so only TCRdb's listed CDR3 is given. CDR3 region: CAISVLRTNTVLWLHL. The chain has TRBV9 and TRBJ1-2. The germline gives CDR1 SGDLS, CDR2 YYNGEE. 16 amino acids form the CDR3, both terminal residues included.

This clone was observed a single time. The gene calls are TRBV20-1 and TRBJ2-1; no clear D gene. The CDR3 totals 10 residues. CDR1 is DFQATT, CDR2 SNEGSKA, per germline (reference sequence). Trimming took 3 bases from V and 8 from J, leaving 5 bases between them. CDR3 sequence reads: CSASMDEQFF. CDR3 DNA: TGCAGTGCTAGTATGGATGAGCAGTTCTTC.

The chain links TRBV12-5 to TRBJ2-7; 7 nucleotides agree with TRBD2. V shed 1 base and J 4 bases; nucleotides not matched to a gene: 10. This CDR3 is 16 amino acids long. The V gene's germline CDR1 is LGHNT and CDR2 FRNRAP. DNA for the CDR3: TGTGCTAGTGGTTTGGGTCCCGGCGGGAGTGCGTACGAGCAGTACTTC. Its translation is CASGLGPGGSAYEQYF.

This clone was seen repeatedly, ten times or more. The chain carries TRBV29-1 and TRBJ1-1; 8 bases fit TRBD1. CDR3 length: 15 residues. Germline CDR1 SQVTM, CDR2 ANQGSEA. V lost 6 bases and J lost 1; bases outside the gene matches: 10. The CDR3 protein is CSVITPGGPNTEAFF. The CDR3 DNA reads TGCAGCGTGATAACCCCAGGGGGCCCGAACACTGAAGCTTTCTTT.

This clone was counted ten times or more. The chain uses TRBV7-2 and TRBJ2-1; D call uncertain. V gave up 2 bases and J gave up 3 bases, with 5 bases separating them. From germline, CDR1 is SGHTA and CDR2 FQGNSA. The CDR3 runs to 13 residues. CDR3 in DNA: TGTGCCAGCAGCTTAAGTGGCTACAATGAGCAGTTCTTC. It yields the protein CASSLSGYNEQFF.

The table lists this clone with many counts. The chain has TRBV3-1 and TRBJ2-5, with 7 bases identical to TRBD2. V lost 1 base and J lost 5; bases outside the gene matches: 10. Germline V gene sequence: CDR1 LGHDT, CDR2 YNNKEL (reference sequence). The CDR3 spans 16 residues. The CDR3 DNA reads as TGTGCCAGCAGCCAAGCGGCGGGGGTAATCCTGGAGACCCAGTACTTC. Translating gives CASSQAAGVILETQYF.

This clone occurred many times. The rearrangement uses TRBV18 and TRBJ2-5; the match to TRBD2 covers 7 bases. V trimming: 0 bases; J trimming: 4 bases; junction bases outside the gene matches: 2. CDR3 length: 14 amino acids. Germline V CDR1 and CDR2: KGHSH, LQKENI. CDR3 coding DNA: TGTGCCAGCTCACCACCGGCTAGCGGAGAGACCCAGTACTTC. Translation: CASSPPASGETQYF.

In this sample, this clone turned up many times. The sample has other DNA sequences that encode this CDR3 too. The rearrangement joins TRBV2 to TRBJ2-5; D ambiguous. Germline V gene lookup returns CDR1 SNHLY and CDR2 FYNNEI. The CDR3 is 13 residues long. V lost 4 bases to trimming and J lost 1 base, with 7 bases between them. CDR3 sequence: CASSVEFQETQYF. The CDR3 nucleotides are TGTGCCAGCAGTGTTGAATTCCAAGAGACCCAGTACTTC.